These T cell receptor beta chains were read from a single sample in a study of T cells in tuberculosis. The data were produced by immunoSEQ multiplex PCR, yet TCRdb's version contains in-frame clones alone and is incomplete. The sample carries 85,000 to 90,000 clones, under 95% recorded once. The source material was CD1b-GMM tetramer-negative cells sorted from PBMCs. All receptors come from an adult woman with latent tuberculosis. The conserved cysteine and the conserved F or W are not part of the CDR3 here.

V gene: TRBV11-3
CDR3 protein: ASSIGRQDQPQH

V gene: TRBV6-6
CDR3 protein: ASSYLTGRRGYT

V gene: TRBV29-1
CDR3 protein: SVEGQVLDYGYT

V gene: TRBV9
CDR3 protein: GTNPREETQY

V gene: TRBV11-2
CDR3 protein: ASSINAGGSLH

V gene: TRBV29-1
CDR3 protein: SVEGTSGPQEY

V gene: TRBV6-5
CDR3 protein: ASAGDRGTQPQH

V gene: TRBV19
CDR3 protein: ATRDRVETQY

V gene: TRBV19
CDR3 protein: ASSWDSYSNQPQH

V gene: TRBV29-1
CDR3 protein: SVEFAASAGDEQF

V gene: TRBV7-9
CDR3 protein: ASSPLRDRAREKLF

V gene: TRBV4-2
CDR3 protein: ASSQMETGGRGGELF

V gene: TRBV5-6
CDR3 protein: ASSTDRDRGTYNSPLH